This T cell receptor (beta chain) was documented in a study of OX40 agonist ivuxolimab in advanced cancers. Study-level background: Checkpoint inhibitors had been given previously to roughly 40% of patients.

TCRdb's table, derived via immunoSEQ multiplex PCR, lists solely in-frame clones and lacks some. Of around 48,000 clones listed, 70% to 90% are singletons. This clone came up a few times. This TCR was sampled from an adult with an advanced solid tumor such as melanoma, head and neck, liver or kidney cancer. The sample consisted of CD4+ or CD8+ T cells sorted from blood, taken in a trial of the OX40 agonist ivuxolimab.

CDR3 region: CASSIQGNTEAFF. In DNA, the CDR3 is TGTGCCAGTAGTATTCAGGGAAACACTGAAGCTTTCTTT. The chain has TRBV19 and TRBJ1-1; weak D call: TRBD1 (5 bases). The CDR3 runs 13 residues. CDR1 is LNHDA, CDR2 SQIVND, per germline (reference sequence). The V and J ends lost 3 bases and 2 bases respectively, with 7 bases between them.